A selection of T cell receptor beta chains follows, all from one sample in a study of blood T cells in healthy people across ages. TCRdb reprocessed the 5' RACE reads via MiXCR and lists one record per CDR3 protein. The data show about 1.7 million distinct CDR3 sequences, roughly 27% seen once. Sequencing input: blood. These TCRs come from a woman aged 25 to 45 in good health. Both conserved end residues are part of each CDR3. Fields, in order: V gene, J gene, CDR3 protein.

TRBV20-1,TRBJ1-2,CSAYGSGYTF
TRBV6-5,TRBJ1-4,CAGSYRPGTGPTNEKLFF
TRBV9,TRBJ2-7,CASSVDEFYEQYF
TRBV7-2,TRBJ2-4,CASSPGGARGIQYF
TRBV20-1,TRBJ2-5,CSARQIQETQYF
TRBV25-1,TRBJ2-3,CASSEYVGSTQYF
TRBV5-6,TRBJ2-1,CASSVWGSLYNEQFF
TRBV19,TRBJ2-5,CASSIGGGGQETQYF
TRBV4-3,TRBJ2-3,CASSRGLAGAADTDTQYF
TRBV20-1,TRBJ2-1,CSASVTSQPNEQFF
TRBV2,TRBJ1-2,CASSAGQAPDYGYTF
TRBV4-1,TRBJ1-5,CASSQDMRGYQPQHF
TRBV6-1,TRBJ2-5,CASSGSVFQETQYF
TRBV4-1,TRBJ1-4,CASSQDRTANEKLFF
TRBV20-1,TRBJ1-1,CSATGRLNTEAFF
TRBV4-2,TRBJ2-7,CASRPTSQDRNYEQYF
TRBV5-1,TRBJ2-5,CASSLERKQETQYF
TRBV5-5,TRBJ2-7,CASSLSGGISYEQYF
TRBV12-3/TRBV12-4,TRBJ1-5,CANSPTGGKQPQHF
TRBV2,TRBJ1-2,CASSIIQSFGYTF
TRBV29-1,TRBJ1-1,CSVGHPNTEAFF
TRBV28,TRBJ1-2,CASRGTALNYGYTF
TRBV4-2,TRBJ1-6,CASGPWRENSYNSPLHF
TRBV7-8,TRBJ2-1,CASSLGTSGGSEQFF
TRBV3-1,TRBJ2-4,CASGQGTGEGEQYF
TRBV12-3/TRBV12-4,TRBJ1-1,CASTMGGMNTEAFF
TRBV5-1,TRBJ2-1,CASSLAQRGNEQFF
TRBV24-1,TRBJ1-5,CATSDSGTGIWPQHF
TRBV6-1,TRBJ1-2,CASTYLSGGQGHYGYTF
TRBV5-1,TRBJ2-3,CASSLSAGGLDTQYF
TRBV19,TRBJ2-7,CASRDRGQYEQYF
TRBV7-6,TRBJ2-7,CASSPLSGEQYF
TRBV3-1,TRBJ2-3,CASSHGEDTQYF
TRBV5-5,TRBJ2-5,CASSPEVDETQYF
TRBV14,TRBJ2-1,CASSPSPRGWAGEQFF
TRBV20-1,TRBJ2-7,CSANQFSYEQYF
TRBV3-1,TRBJ2-7,CASSRGGGGQYEQYF
TRBV10-3,TRBJ2-7,CAIRSDSPYEQYF
TRBV10-3,-,CAIGESGYGETQYF
TRBV6-1,TRBJ1-2,CASRGNLNYGYTF
TRBV6-6,TRBJ2-1,CASTPSRDRRNEQFF
TRBV12-3/TRBV12-4,TRBJ1-2,CASSSYRDTNYGYTF
TRBV4-1,TRBJ2-6,CASSHGTGANVLTF
TRBV5-1,TRBJ1-4,CASSLAGSQEELFF
TRBV5-1,TRBJ2-4,CASSLGQGLVQYF